By share, the clone carrying this T cell receptor beta chain counts as medium-sized (0.01 to 0.1%). Its target is not known. Bulk tumor genomic DNA (roughly 630 ng per sample) served as template. During surgery, several far-apart biopsies were obtained from every primary tumor. Surgery that was curative in intent was performed on patients with untreated, newly diagnosed non-small cell lung cancer. The data were obtained in a study of immune heterogeneity within non-small cell lung tumors. Study overall: Tumor histology was classified as squamous cell carcinoma in several cases, non-squamous carcinoma in ten to eleven and not otherwise specified in 1. Overall study findings and caveats: Largely different high-frequency T-cell receptor beta clonotypes were found between individual patients. Recurrence of identical dominant CDR3 beta clonotypes was observed across intrapatient tumor sites, concomitant with site-unique high-frequency clones.

Multiplex PCR amplified TCR beta CDR3 with 32 V and 13 J primers. TCRdb itself ran the multiplex PCR reads through MiXCR, one entry per CDR3 protein. The table has roughly 10,000 distinct CDR3 sequences, more than 15% seen once; the top ten hold roughly 3.5%. V shed 1 base and J shed 0 bases, with 16 bases lying between them. The CDR3 contains 19 residues. Germline-derived CDR1 and CDR2 are MGHRA and YSYEKL. V is TRBV4-1 and J is TRBJ1-6, with D uncertain. The sequencing sample was made of lung tumor tissue. This receptor was identified in a man aged 55 to 70 with non-small cell lung cancer. CDR3: CASSQGAGSLSSYNSPLHF. DNA of the CDR3: TGCGCCAGCAGCCAAGGTGCGGGGAGCCTCAGCTCCTATAATTCACCCCTCCACTTT.